The entry below describes one T cell receptor beta chain. This entry is derived from a study of T cell changes during pregnancy in multiple sclerosis. Assay: immunoSEQ multiplex PCR; the TCRdb copy retains only in-frame clones and omits some. The table has approximately 92,000 clones, around 90% seen once. Per the germline V gene, CDR1 is MNHEY and CDR2 is SMNVEV (reference sequence). Trimming left V 5 bases short and J 3 bases short, with 14 bases between. The CDR3 is 14 residues long. The J gene is TRBJ2-7, the V gene TRBV27, with a possible D match to TRBD1 (6 bases). The sample here was peripheral blood, taken in the first trimester of pregnancy. The source of this sequence is a female donor with multiple sclerosis, enrolled in a pregnancy study. The DNA for the CDR3 is TGTGCCAGCAGTAAGCCGGGACAAATCTACGAGCAGTACTTC. Amino acid sequence: CASSKPGQIYEQYF.